Below are 14 T cell receptor beta chains sequenced from a single sample in a study of blood T cell repertoires in COVID-19. Profiled with immunoSEQ multiplex PCR; TCRdb holds only in-frame clones, not every one. The repertoire holds more than 200,000 clones, with 81% as singletons. Sequenced: peripheral blood. The receptors stem from a woman of 80 years or more with acute or convalescent COVID-19.

The V call is TRBV13, the J call TRBJ1-2, with 7 positions matching TRBD1. This CDR3 is 16 amino acids long. CDR1 PRHDT and CDR2 FYEKMQ come from the germline V gene (reference sequence). V lost 0 bases, J lost 2 bases, and 6 bases stayed unmatched. CDR3 protein: CASSLGRGRGNYGYTF. DNA of the CDR3: TGTGCCAGCAGCTTAGGCCGGGGCAGGGGGAACTATGGCTACACCTTC.

CDR3: CASSLPITTGNEQFF. CDR3 in DNA: TGCGCCAGCAGCTTGCCTATTACGACAGGCAATGAGCAGTTCTTC. The V call is TRBV5-1, the J call TRBJ2-1, with D perhaps matching TRBD1 (6 bases). V was shortened by 1 base and J by 6 bases, with 14 bases between the two germline ends. This CDR3 contains 15 residues. Germline-derived CDR1 and CDR2 are SGHRS and YFSETQ.

The V call is TRBV5-4, the J call TRBJ2-1; 12 bases match TRBD2. Per the germline V gene, CDR1 is SGHNT and CDR2 is YYREEE (reference sequence). After removal of 4 bases from V and 6 bases from J, the junction contained 11 bases not matched to a gene. The CDR3 sequence is 17 residues long. In nucleotides, the CDR3 is TGTGCCAGCAGCACCGGGACTAGCGGGTTCTTTCCCAATGAGCAGTTCTTC. Its protein product is CASSTGTSGFFPNEQFF.

The rearrangement uses TRBV29-1 and TRBJ1-1; a possible D gene is TRBD1 (5 bases). The germline V gene encodes CDR1 SQVTM and CDR2 ANQGSEA. Trimming shortened V by 4 bases and J by 4 bases, and 25 bases separated the two germline ends. The length of the CDR3 is 17 residues. Here the CDR3 DNA reads TGCAGCGTTGCCCCATATAGGAGCGGTTGGGGGGGCACTGAAGCTTTCTTT. Translating gives CSVAPYRSGWGGTEAFF. The variable domain in full, with the rest retrieved from reference TRBV29-1 and TRBJ1-1, is SAVISQKPSRDICQRGTSLTIQCQVDSQVTMMFWYRQQPGQSLTLIATANQGSEATYESGFVIDKFPISRPNLTFSTLTVSNMSPEDSSIYLCSVAPYRSGWGGTEAFFGQGTRLTVV.

V usage is TRBV15 and J usage is TRBJ1-2, with no clear D. Germline V CDR1 and CDR2: LNHNV, YYDKDF (reference sequence). This CDR3 spans 13 amino acids. V dropped 1 base and J dropped 5 bases, with 8 bases sitting between them. Here the CDR3 DNA reads TGTGCCACCAGCAGAGGGGGAGGATATGGCTACACCTTC. As protein: CATSRGGGYGYTF. Full variable domain (rest looked up from reference TRBV15 and TRBJ1-2): DAMVIQNPRYQVTQFGKPVTLSCSQTLNHNVMYWYQQKSSQAPKLLFHYYDKDFNNEADTPDNFQSRRPNTSFCFLDIRSPGLGDTAMYLCATSRGGGYGYTFGSGTRLTVV.

The chain uses TRBV19 and TRBJ2-5; tentatively, D is TRBD1 (6 bases). Trimming removed 5 bases at V and 4 bases at J, with 20 bases between. CDR1 is LNHDA, CDR2 SQIVND, per germline (reference sequence). The CDR3 extends over 16 amino acids. In DNA, the CDR3 is TGTGCCAGTAGTCAACAGCACGGAACAGGGACAGAGACCCAGTACTTC. Encoded protein: CASSQQHGTGTETQYF.

The V call is TRBV9, the J call TRBJ2-3; 8 bases match TRBD2. Per the germline V gene, CDR1 is SGDLS and CDR2 is YYNGEE. There are 16 residues in the CDR3. After removal of 0 bases from V and 6 bases from J, the junction contained 9 bases not matched to a gene. CDR3 sequence reads: CASSVGPAGASDTQYF. In nucleotides, the CDR3 is TGTGCCAGCAGCGTAGGTCCAGCGGGAGCGTCGGATACGCAGTATTTT.

The chain combines TRBV27 with TRBJ1-5; 9 nucleotides align to TRBD1. Germline V gives CDR1 MNHEY, CDR2 SMNVEV (reference sequence). The CDR3 totals 14 residues. After removal of 6 bases from V and 4 bases from J, the junction contained 4 bases not matched to a gene. The CDR3 nucleotides read TGTGCCAGCAGCCTACAGGGGGCGAATCAGCCCCAGCATTTT. It is translated as CASSLQGANQPQHF.

This clone has a handful of counts. The chain joins TRBV21-1 to TRBJ2-3; the table's D call, TRBD2, was not checked against the DNA. TRBV21-1 is a known pseudogene. The CDR3 is 16 amino acids. Written as DNA, the CDR3 is TGTGCCAGCAGCAAAGAGACGGGAAGCGTCACAGATACGCAGTATTTT. The encoded protein is CASSKETGSVTDTQYF.

The J gene is TRBJ2-2, the V gene TRBV10-1, with D maybe TRBD2 (6 bases). V lost 6 bases, J lost 0 bases, and 11 bases lay in between. In germline, CDR1 is WNHNN, CDR2 SYGVQD (reference sequence). This CDR3 has 15 amino acids. CDR3: CASSAGTANTGELFF. The CDR3 DNA follows: TGCGCCAGCAGCGCCGGGACTGCGAACACCGGGGAGCTGTTTTTT.

The chain is built from TRBV7-9 and TRBJ1-2; TRBD1 matches at 9 bases. Germline V gene lookup returns CDR1 SEHNR and CDR2 FQNEAQ (reference sequence). J gave up 8 bases and V 3 bases, and 10 bases lay outside the gene matches. CDR3 length: 15 residues. The CDR3 DNA reads TGTGCCAGCAGCTTCGGGGGACAGGGAGTGGGCGGCTACACCTTC. This translates into CASSFGGQGVGGYTF.

This chain links TRBV11-2 with TRBJ2-7; 7 bases fit TRBD1. CDR1 and CDR2 (germline): SGHAT, FQNNGV. The V and J ends lost 1 base and 2 bases, in that order; junction bases with no gene match: 14. The CDR3 consists of 18 residues. CDR3 region: CASSLVRTGSFNPYEQYF. CDR3 sequence (DNA): TGTGCCAGCAGCTTAGTCCGGACAGGCTCCTTTAATCCCTACGAGCAGTACTTC.

V and J are TRBV27 and TRBJ1-1; tentative D call: TRBD1 (6 bases). In germline, CDR1 is MNHEY, CDR2 SMNVEV (reference sequence). V was shortened by 5 bases and J by 1 base, with 17 bases between the two germline ends. This CDR3 has 16 amino acids. In DNA form, the CDR3 reads TGTGCCAGCAGTCGCCTGCCGATACAGGGGAACACTGAAGCTTTCTTT. The encoded protein is CASSRLPIQGNTEAFF.

The chain has TRBV7-2 and TRBJ1-5; possible D gene TRBD1, 6 bases. Trimming shortened V by 5 bases and J by 4 bases, and 15 bases separated the two germline ends. The CDR3 length is 15 residues. Germline V CDR1 and CDR2: SGHTA, FQGNSA. DNA of the CDR3: TGTGCCAGCAGCATAGTCCGGGACAAAAATCAGCCCCAGCATTTT. Encoded protein: CASSIVRDKNQPQHF.